What follows is one TCR beta chain and its context. This clone's antigen is unknown. No quality values exist for individual bases; no much larger clone is one base distant. The V and J ends are trimmed by 5 bases and 4 bases, leaving 15 bases between them. The CDR3 holds 15 amino acids from the cysteine to the phenylalanine. The sequence is cut down to CDR3 DNA, 45 bases in frame from base 1. CDR1 and CDR2 are read off the germline V gene (reference sequence) as LNHDA and SQIVND. The data originate from a study of radiation and T cells in renal cell carcinoma (dated by TCRdb to 2020 to 2021). Notes on the research overall: A total of 50 to 60 samples underwent TCR beta sequencing, made up of approximately 26 tumors and about 27 peripheral blood samples. The last blood draw happened 4 weeks after radiation, timed to coincide with nephrectomy. Across all 53 samples, several million unique CDR3 nucleotide sequences, encoding roughly 3 million unique CDR3 amino acid sequences, were identified.

What the study reported, not specific to this receptor: Because pretreatment tumor biopsies were not available, the baseline intratumoral presence of clonotypes could not be determined. In blood, the top tumor clonotypes increased between baseline and 2 weeks post-radiation and then shrank by 4 weeks, which suggests that tumor-resident clones expanded only transiently. Because the trial had a single-armed design, the trial could not examine how radiation dose or scheduling affected the TCR repertoire. Changes in the blood repertoire were not tracked past 4 weeks after treatment.

TCR beta libraries were generated from genomic DNA with the immunoSEQ kit, following the manufacturer's recommendations. For library preparation, a first multiplex PCR was performed with proprietary primers, followed by a second PCR in which unique barcodes were added, and bead cleanups were performed after each round. A positive control reaction and a negative control reaction, both provided in the kit, were run with every batch of samples. The final libraries underwent checking on an Agilent 4200 TapeStation D1000 ScreenTape, volumetric pooling, and quantification by qPCR. Sequencing was performed on an Illumina NextSeq500 with a MidOutput 150-cycle cartridge, and 156 Read1 and 15 Index1 cycles were run with kit custom primers. The pooled library was loaded at 0.9 to 1 pM, with a roughly 20% PhiX control spiked in. In the authors' own workflow: The vendor-processed data were analyzed in R, and a clonotype was defined as all T cells that share the same CDR3 nucleotide sequence. For clone abundance analyses, frequencies were normalized to the 10,000 most abundant clones in each sample. Public T cell clones, averaging fewer than five per sample, were removed before analysis. A difference in abundance of at least 32-fold between compartments was used to define tumor-enriched and baseline blood-enriched clonotypes. A beta-binomial differential abundance model was used to identify clonotypes that were expanded or contracted between blood time points. Tumor-blood repertoire similarity was measured with the Baroni-Urbani and Buser coefficient, and groups were compared using two-tailed Wilcoxon tests in R. TCRdb holds this immuneACCESS table with in-frame rearrangements only. Some clones are missing; in checked studies, unresolved V genes explain under half, and the rest has no known cause. V, J and clone size derive from that table, while D and trimming were established from the DNA sequence. The sample yields tens of thousands of clones; 81% were counted once. The top ten clonotypes cover 25% to 40% of the sample.

Reading the label with the study, this specimen's time point is: blood 4 weeks post-SBRT, at nephrectomy. The treatment or condition label, read with the paper, signifies: 15 Gy SBRT to primary tumor, nephrectomy 4 weeks later. Samples were obtained from a clinical trial, in which 15 Gy stereotactic body radiation therapy was delivered to primary renal cell carcinomas and nephrectomy was performed 4 weeks later. To follow tumor-enriched clonotypes, serial peripheral blood was collected from radiation-treated patients at baseline and at 2 weeks and 4 weeks after SBRT. Renal cell carcinoma with clear cell pathology was present in all patients. The QIAamp DNA Blood Mini Kit (Qiagen) was used to prepare genomic DNA for TCR sequencing. Samples were included in the analyses only if all quality control checks were passed.

The chain was built from TRBV19 and TRBJ2-1, with TRBD2 tentatively as D gene (6 bases match). Sequenced material: blood, taken from a patient whose treatment included radiotherapy and nephrectomy. This TCR was sampled from a man in his 60s with renal cell carcinoma. The DNA is as follows: TGTGCCAGTAGTCCCGGGGACTGGAAATACAATGAGCAGTTCTTC. The resulting protein is CASSPGDWKYNEQFF.